A selection of T cell receptor beta chains follows, all from one sample in a study of blood T cell repertoires in COVID-19. Only in-frame clones appear in the TCRdb table, and some are missing; sequencing was by immunoSEQ multiplex PCR. Among about 99,000 clones listed, roughly 80% were seen once. Sequencing was carried out using peripheral blood. These receptors originate from a man of 80 years or more with COVID-19, enrolled during active disease. CDR3s include the opening cysteine and the closing phenylalanine or tryptophan. The D gene is left open where the match is weak. Only some rows state a clone size, as once, few, many or a class for expanded clones.

V gene	D gene	clone size	J gene	CDR3 DNA	CDR3 protein
TRBV5-1	TRBD2	NA	TRBJ2-5	TGCGCCAGCAGCATGGGACTAGCGGGAGGGGAGACCCAGTACTTC	CASSMGLAGGETQYF
TRBV19	NA	NA	TRBJ1-1	TGTGCCAGCAATCTACAGGGAAACACTGAAGCTTTCTTT	CASNLQGNTEAFF
TRBV12-3/TRBV12-4	NA	NA	TRBJ1-5	TGTGCCAGCAGTTTGACTGAATATCAGCCCCAGCATTTT	CASSLTEYQPQHF
TRBV7-3	NA	once	TRBJ2-2	TGTGCCAGCAGCTCCACTCTTTCTGCTCGGGACACCGGGGAGCTGTTTTTT	CASSSTLSARDTGELFF
TRBV27	NA	NA	TRBJ2-1	TGTGCCAGCAGTTTAACTGGCCTAGCGCCCTACAATGAGCAGTTCTTC	CASSLTGLAPYNEQFF
TRBV5-5	NA	NA	TRBJ1-2	TGTGCCAGCAGCTTGGAGCTACTGCTTAACTATGGCTACACCTTC	CASSLELLLNYGYTF
TRBV12-3/TRBV12-4	NA	NA	TRBJ2-3	TGTGCCAGCAGGAAGGAGGGCCAAACGCAGTATTTT	CASRKEGQTQYF
TRBV24-1	TRBD1	NA	TRBJ1-1	TGTGCCACCAGTGATTCCAGGGGGCTGGGCACTGAAGCTTTCTTT	CATSDSRGLGTEAFF
TRBV14	TRBD1	NA	TRBJ1-1	TGTGCCAGCAGCCACATCCACAGGGACAGCAAAGCTTTCTTT	CASSHIHRDSKAFF
TRBV18	NA	NA	TRBJ2-5	TGTGCCAGCTCACCAGGGGCCCAAGAGACCCAGTACTTC	CASSPGAQETQYF
TRBV11-2	NA	few	TRBJ1-2	TGTGCCAGCAGCTTACTCGCAGGGTATGGCTACACCTTC	CASSLLAGYGYTF
TRBV4-2	NA	NA	TRBJ1-2	TGTGCCAGCAGCCAAGATCCAGCGGGGGCGGCCAGGGCCTATGGCTACACCTTC	CASSQDPAGAARAYGYTF
TRBV29-1	TRBD2	NA	TRBJ2-2	TGCAGTGGACTAGCGGTCACCGGGGAGCTGTTTTTT	CSGLAVTGELFF
TRBV28	NA	NA	TRBJ1-1	TGTGCCAGCAGTTTATACCTCGGTGGAGCTTTCTTT	CASSLYLGGAFF
TRBV6-5	NA	NA	TRBJ2-6	TGTGCCAGCAGTTACGACGGGAGTCGGGCCAACGTCCTGACTTTC	CASSYDGSRANVLTF
TRBV25-1	TRBD1	once	TRBJ2-3	TGTGCCAGCAGTGAGGGTCAAAAAGGGGGCGCAGATACGCAGTATTTT	CASSEGQKGGADTQYF
TRBV6-5	NA	NA	TRBJ2-1	TGTGCCAGCAGTAGGACAGCCGCCTACAATGAGCAGTTCTTC	CASSRTAAYNEQFF
TRBV6-6	NA	NA	TRBJ2-1	TGTGCCAGCACCTGGGGCAGGGGCAGCTCCTACAATGAGCAGTTCTTC	CASTWGRGSSYNEQFF
TRBV3-1/TRBV3-2	TRBD2	NA	TRBJ2-5	TGTGCCAGCAGAAGCGGGGTTCAAGAGACCCAGTACTTC	CASRSGVQETQYF
TRBV21-1	NA	NA	TRBJ1-4	TGTGCCAGCGGGGTTGCGGGACAGGGTGCACCAACTAATGAAAAACTGTTTTTT	CASGVAGQGAPTNEKLFF
TRBV9	TRBD2	NA	TRBJ2-2	TGTGCCAGCAGCGTAGTTGCGGGGGGGTTCGACACCGGGGAGCTGTTTTTT	CASSVVAGGFDTGELFF
TRBV19	NA	NA	TRBJ1-2	TGTGCCAGTAGTTTTCGCGAGGGCGGCTACACCTTC	CASSFREGGYTF
TRBV28	NA	NA	TRBJ1-2	TGTGCCAGCCTCTCCCCCGGGGGCTACACCTTC	CASLSPGGYTF
TRBV9	NA	NA	TRBJ2-3	TGTGCCAGCAGCGTCGGTCAGGGATGGGATACGCAGTATTTT	CASSVGQGWDTQYF
TRBV7-2	NA	NA	TRBJ1-1	TGTGCCAGCAGCTTTATCAGTGCTGCCACTGAAGCTTTCTTT	CASSFISAATEAFF
TRBV7-2	TRBD1	few	TRBJ1-6	TGTGCCAGCAGCCAGGGGACAGGGGGTAATTCACCCCTCCACTTT	CASSQGTGGNSPLHF
TRBV29-1	TRBD2	NA	TRBJ2-7	TGCAGCGTTGACGGGGGCGGGGGGTTCTACGAGCAGTACTTC	CSVDGGGGFYEQYF
TRBV9	TRBD2	NA	TRBJ2-3	TGTGCCAGCAGCCTACTAGCGTATAGCACAGATACGCAGTATTTT	CASSLLAYSTDTQYF
TRBV4-1	TRBD1	NA	TRBJ1-1	TGCGCCAGCAGCCCATCAGTCCCGGGACAGGTTAGAGGAGAGAACACTGAAGCTTTCTTT	CASSPSVPGQVRGENTEAFF
TRBV24-1	TRBD1	NA	TRBJ2-5	TGTGCCACCAGTGATCGGGACAGGGACCAAGAGACCCAGTACTTC	CATSDRDRDQETQYF
TRBV6-2/TRBV6-3	TRBD1	NA	TRBJ2-7	TGTGCCAGCAGTTACGCGGGACAGGGGAAAGTGTACTTC	CASSYAGQGKVYF
TRBV11-2	NA	NA	TRBJ2-5	TGTGCCAGCAGCTTCGGTCGGGAGACCCAGTACTTC	CASSFGRETQYF
TRBV7-8	TRBD2	once	TRBJ2-3	TGTGCCAGCAGCTCCCCGGGACTAGCGGGACTACTACCGGCAGATACGCAGTATTTT	CASSSPGLAGLLPADTQYF
TRBV7-9	TRBD1	NA	TRBJ2-7	TGTGCCAGCAGCTTCGGTTACAGGGGGCGCAGCCACGAGCAGTACTTC	CASSFGYRGRSHEQYF
TRBV28	NA	few	TRBJ1-2	TGTGCCAGCAGTAACTGGGACCAGGGGATATCTGGCTACACCTTC	CASSNWDQGISGYTF
TRBV27	NA	NA	TRBJ1-2	TGTGCCAGCAGATTCACAGGGTCCTATGGCTACACCTTC	CASRFTGSYGYTF
TRBV19	TRBD2	NA	TRBJ2-1	TGTGCCAGTAGGCTACGGACTAGCGGGGTGAACTACAATGAGCAGTTCTTC	CASRLRTSGVNYNEQFF
TRBV25-1	TRBD1	NA	TRBJ2-3	TGTGCCAGCAGTGCCTCCGGGACAGGGGCTGTTACGCAGTATTTT	CASSASGTGAVTQYF
TRBV5-1	NA	NA	TRBJ1-2	TGCGCCAGCAGCTTCCTACTTTCCCCAGGTTCCAGGGGTGGCTACACCTTC	CASSFLLSPGSRGGYTF
TRBV30	NA	NA	TRBJ1-1	TGTGCCTGGAGCAACCGGGCGGGAACTGAAGCTTTCTTT	CAWSNRAGTEAFF
TRBV6-5	NA	NA	TRBJ1-2	TGTGCCAGCAGTATGGGGGGGTGGAACTATGGCTACACCTTC	CASSMGGWNYGYTF
TRBV7-3	NA	NA	TRBJ2-7	TGTGCCAGCAGCCTAGACCAGGGGACCTACGAGCAGTACTTC	CASSLDQGTYEQYF
TRBV19	NA	NA	TRBJ1-1	TGTGCCAGTAGTCCTTCTCGGGAGAACACTGAAGCTTTCTTT	CASSPSRENTEAFF
TRBV7-3	NA	few	TRBJ1-6	TGTGCCAGCAGCTCCACCGGACAGCACTATAATTCACCCCTCCACTTT	CASSSTGQHYNSPLHF
TRBV5-6	TRBD2	NA	TRBJ2-3	TGTGCCAGCAGACTGGGACTAGCGGGGTACACAGATACGCAGTATTTT	CASRLGLAGYTDTQYF
TRBV6-5	NA	NA	TRBJ2-3	TGTGCCAGCAGTTACGGGGGACATAGCACAGATACGCAGTATTTT	CASSYGGHSTDTQYF
TRBV7-2	NA	once	TRBJ2-1	TGTGCCAGCAGCTCCCCCCTTTCCTACAATGAGCAGTTCTTC	CASSSPLSYNEQFF
TRBV10-3	TRBD2	NA	TRBJ2-5	TGTGCCATCAGTGAGTTGAGCGGGGGGGACTCTCAAGAGACCCAGTACTTC	CAISELSGGDSQETQYF
TRBV11-3	TRBD2	NA	TRBJ2-5	TGTGCCAGCAGCTCCCCCGGGACTAGTGACCAAGAGACCCAGTACTTC	CASSSPGTSDQETQYF
TRBV7-2	NA	NA	TRBJ1-5	TGTGCCAGCAGCTTAGAAACGGGAGGACAGCCCCAGCATTTT	CASSLETGGQPQHF
TRBV7-6	NA	NA	TRBJ2-7	TGTGCCAGCAGCTTAGCTCAGGGTAACGAGCAGTACTTC	CASSLAQGNEQYF
TRBV4-3	NA	NA	TRBJ1-2	TGCGCCAGCAGCCAAGATTATCACAGGCCGAGCGGCTACACCTTC	CASSQDYHRPSGYTF
TRBV28	NA	NA	TRBJ1-4	TGTGCCAGCAGACTCGGGGGGCGAAGGGCTAATGAAAAACTGTTTTTT	CASRLGGRRANEKLFF
TRBV19	TRBD1	NA	TRBJ1-2	TGTGCCAGTAGCCCTACTCTGACAGGGCACTATGGCTACACCTTC	CASSPTLTGHYGYTF
TRBV3-1/TRBV3-2	NA	NA	TRBJ1-6	TGTGCCAGCAGCCAAGATCTTGGCAGGGAGGGTTCACCCCTCCACTTT	CASSQDLGREGSPLHF
TRBV30	TRBD1	NA	TRBJ1-1	TGTGCCTGGACCCGCGGACAGGCCAGAGATGCTTTCTTT	CAWTRGQARDAFF
TRBV27	TRBD2	NA	TRBJ2-5	TGTGCCAGCAGTAGGACTAGCGGTACACAAGAGACCCAGTACTTC	CASSRTSGTQETQYF
TRBV2	NA	NA	TRBJ1-1	TGTGCCAGCAGTGAAGGGCCGGGTAGAAACACTGAAGCTTTCTTT	CASSEGPGRNTEAFF